The T cell receptor (beta chain) under discussion was sequenced for a study of T cells after yellow fever vaccination. Germline CDR1 reads SGDLS; CDR2 reads YYNGEE. With 1 base clipped from V and 7 bases from J, the junction kept 10 bases outside the gene matches. The CDR3 runs to 17 residues. Only a few counts were recorded for this clonotype. TCRdb fed the 5' RACE reads into MiXCR, producing one record per CDR3 protein. The sample has 250,000 to 400,000 distinct CDR3 sequences, over 3.5% seen once. Sequenced material: PBMCs, taken 15 days after the yellow fever booster vaccination. The chain links TRBV9 to TRBJ2-1; 11 positions match TRBD2. The origin of this receptor is a man between 18 and 29 years old who received the YFV17D yellow fever vaccine. CDR3 sequence (DNA): TGTGCCAGCAGCGTAACCGAAGGGACTAGCGGAAGGAATGAGCAGTTCTTC. Translated: CASSVTEGTSGRNEQFF.